The subject of this entry is one T cell receptor beta chain. This sample was taken from a study of cytomegalovirus exposure and HLA in healthy donors. The PCR had 60 Vbeta and 13 Jbeta primers. Repertoires were generated with immunoSEQ multiplex PCR, while TCRdb's copy carries only in-frame clones and drops some. The sample records fewer than 150,000 clones, around 73% being singletons. Germline V lookup: CDR1 SEHNR, CDR2 FQNEAQ (reference sequence). Trimming took 6 bases from V and 0 from J, leaving 8 bases between them. This CDR3 is 13 amino acids long. This rearrangement joins TRBV7-9 to TRBJ1-1, with D perhaps matching TRBD1 (5 bases). Sequencing was carried out using PBMCs. The clonotype originates from a human donor in good health. The CDR3 DNA reads TGTGCCAGCAGTCAACAGGTGAACACTGAAGCTTTCTTT. Translating gives CASSQQVNTEAFF. Using reference TRBV7-9 and TRBJ1-1 for the parts outside the CDR3, the full variable domain is DTGVSQNPRHKITKRGQNVTFRCDPISEHNRLYWYRQTLGQGPEFLTYFQNEAQLEKSRLLSDRFSAERPKGSFSTLEIQRTEQGDSAMYLCASSQQVNTEAFFGQGTRLTVV.